The present T cell receptor beta chain was sequenced within a study of blood T cell repertoires in COVID-19. Looking at the study overall: Samples representing acute and convalescent COVID-19 were sourced from the United States, Italy and Spain. Sample material is recorded as cDNA or gDNA derived from T cells, B-cell-depleted T cells, or PBMCs.

In the original processing: Using reference gene primer amplification, nucleated cell counts were estimated. Profiled with immunoSEQ multiplex PCR; TCRdb holds only in-frame clones, not every one. The V and J calls and clone size come from that table; D and trimming were worked out from the DNA. This table has 120,000 to 150,000 clones, over 80% appearing once. The specimen was peripheral blood. The source is a man in his forties or fifties who had recovered from COVID-19.

The CDR3, as DNA: TGTGCCACCTACCGGACTAGCGGGGACGGCGAGCAGTACTTC. This codes for CATYRTSGDGEQYF. The rearrangement joins TRBV6-5 to TRBJ2-7; 12 positions match TRBD2. The CDR3 covers 14 residues. V dropped 10 bases and J dropped 6; count of bases not matched to a gene: 10. CDR1 is MNHEY, CDR2 SVGAGI, per germline.